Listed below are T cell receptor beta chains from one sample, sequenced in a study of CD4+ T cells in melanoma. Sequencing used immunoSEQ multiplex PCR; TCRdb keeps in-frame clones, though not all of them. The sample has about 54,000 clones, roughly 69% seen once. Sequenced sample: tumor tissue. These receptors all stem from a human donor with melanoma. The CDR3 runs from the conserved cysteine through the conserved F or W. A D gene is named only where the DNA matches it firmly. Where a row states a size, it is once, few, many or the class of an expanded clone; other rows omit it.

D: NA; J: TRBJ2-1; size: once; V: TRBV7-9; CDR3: CASSRYSSSYNEQFF; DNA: TGTGCCAGCAGCCGGTACTCGAGCTCCTACAATGAGCAGTTCTTC
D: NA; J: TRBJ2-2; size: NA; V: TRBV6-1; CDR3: CASRMLGNTGELFF; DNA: TGTGCCAGCAGGATGCTTGGGAACACCGGGGAGCTGTTTTTT
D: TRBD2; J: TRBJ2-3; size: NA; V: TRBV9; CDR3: CASSVDGLAGSTDTQYF; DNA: TGTGCCAGCAGCGTAGACGGACTAGCGGGGAGCACAGATACGCAGTATTTT
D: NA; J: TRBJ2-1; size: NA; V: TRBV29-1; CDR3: CSGVSGSHPNEQFF; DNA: TGCAGCGGTGTGTCCGGTTCACACCCCAATGAGCAGTTCTTC
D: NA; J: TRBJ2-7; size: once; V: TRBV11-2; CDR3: CASSSVPGSYEQYF; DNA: TGTGCCAGCAGCTCAGTACCTGGCTCCTACGAGCAGTACTTC
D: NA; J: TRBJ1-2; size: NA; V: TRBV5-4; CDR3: CASSSIYGYTF; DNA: TGTGCCAGCAGCTCTATCTATGGCTACACCTTC
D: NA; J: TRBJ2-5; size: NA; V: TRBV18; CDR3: CASSPAQETQYF; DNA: TGTGCCAGCTCACCGGCCCAAGAGACCCAGTACTTC
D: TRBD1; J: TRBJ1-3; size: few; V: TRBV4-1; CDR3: CASSRDRAEGNTIYF; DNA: TGCGCCAGCAGCCGCGACAGGGCGGAGGGAAACACCATATATTTT
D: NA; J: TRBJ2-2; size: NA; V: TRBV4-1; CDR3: CASSHSESTGSTGELFF; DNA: TGCGCCAGCAGCCATAGTGAGAGTACAGGTAGCACCGGGGAGCTGTTTTTT
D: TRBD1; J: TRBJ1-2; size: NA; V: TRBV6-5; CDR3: CASSSGQGNFYGYTF; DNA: TGTGCCAGCAGTTCAGGACAGGGGAATTTCTATGGCTACACCTTC
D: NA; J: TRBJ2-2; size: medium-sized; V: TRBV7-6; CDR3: CASSLQGETGELFF; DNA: TGTGCCAGCAGCCTCCAGGGTGAGACCGGGGAGCTGTTTTTT
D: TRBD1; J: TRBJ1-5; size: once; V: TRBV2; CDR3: CASSGTEFSNQPQHF; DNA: TGTGCCAGCAGCGGGACAGAATTTAGCAATCAGCCCCAGCATTTT
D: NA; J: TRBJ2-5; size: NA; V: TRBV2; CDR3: CASSSLTVQETQYF; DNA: TGTGCCAGCAGCTCATTGACAGTCCAAGAGACCCAGTACTTC
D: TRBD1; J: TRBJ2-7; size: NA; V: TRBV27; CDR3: CASNPTGFSYEQYF; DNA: TGTGCCAGCAATCCGACAGGGTTTTCGTACGAGCAGTACTTC
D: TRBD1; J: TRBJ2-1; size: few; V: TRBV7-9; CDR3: CASSPGQGDVNEQFF; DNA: TGTGCCAGCAGCCCGGGACAGGGGGACGTCAATGAGCAGTTCTTC
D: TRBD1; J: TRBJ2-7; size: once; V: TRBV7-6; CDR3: CASSSGTGGYEQYF; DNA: TGTGCCAGCAGTTCCGGGACAGGGGGTTACGAGCAGTACTTC
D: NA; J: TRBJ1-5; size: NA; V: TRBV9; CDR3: CASSPSGGAGQPQHF; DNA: TGTGCCAGCAGCCCAAGCGGGGGGGCTGGTCAGCCCCAGCATTTT
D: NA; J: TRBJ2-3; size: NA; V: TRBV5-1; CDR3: CASSSTVADTQYF; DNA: TGCGCCAGCAGCTCGACAGTCGCAGATACGCAGTATTTT
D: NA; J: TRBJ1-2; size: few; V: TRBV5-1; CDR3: CASSAGPQLVEGYTF; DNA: TGTGCCAGCAGCGCCGGGCCGCAGCTGGTTGAAGGCTACACCTTC
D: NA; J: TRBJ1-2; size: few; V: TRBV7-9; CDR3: CASSLGSLTGLFGYTF; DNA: TGTGCCAGCAGCTTAGGATCGCTTACAGGGCTATTTGGCTACACCTTC
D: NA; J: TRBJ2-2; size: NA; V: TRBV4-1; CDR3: CASKPGRASGELFF; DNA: TGCGCCAGCAAACCGGGCAGGGCTAGCGGGGAGCTGTTTTTT
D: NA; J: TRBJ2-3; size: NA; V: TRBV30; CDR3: CASDTYSTDTQYF; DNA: TGTGCCTCGGACACGTATAGCACAGATACGCAGTATTTT
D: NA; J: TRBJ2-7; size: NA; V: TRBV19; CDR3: CASRGSDRYEQYF; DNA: TGTGCCAGTCGAGGATCGGACCGGTACGAGCAGTACTTC
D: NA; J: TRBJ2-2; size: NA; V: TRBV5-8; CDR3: CASSLGRPLPGELFF; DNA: TGTGCCAGCAGCCTAGGGAGGCCCCTACCCGGGGAGCTGTTTTTT
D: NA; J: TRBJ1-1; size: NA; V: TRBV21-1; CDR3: CASSNSARGRTNTEAFF; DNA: TGTGCCAGCAGCAATTCGGCCAGGGGGCGAACGAACACTGAAGCTTTCTTT
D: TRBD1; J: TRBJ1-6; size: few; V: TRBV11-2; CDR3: CASRPDRANSPLHF; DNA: TGTGCCAGCAGACCTGACAGGGCGAATTCACCCCTCCACTTT
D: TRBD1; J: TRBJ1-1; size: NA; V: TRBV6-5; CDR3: CASRTGGITEAFF; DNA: TGTGCCAGCAGAACAGGGGGGATTACTGAAGCTTTCTTT
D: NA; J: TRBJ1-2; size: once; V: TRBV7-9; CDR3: CASSLAEGGYTF; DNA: TGTGCCAGCAGCTTAGCGGAGGGTGGCTACACCTTC
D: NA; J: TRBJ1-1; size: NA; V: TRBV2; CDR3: CASRLYRATEAFF; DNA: TGTGCCAGCAGGTTATACAGGGCGACTGAAGCTTTCTTT
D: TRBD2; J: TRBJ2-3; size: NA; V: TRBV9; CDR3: CASGSSLAGPADTQYF; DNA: TGTGCCAGCGGCTCCTCACTAGCGGGGCCAGCAGATACGCAGTATTTT
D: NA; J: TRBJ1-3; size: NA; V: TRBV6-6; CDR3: CASTLTGVGNTIYF; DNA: TGTGCCAGCACTTTGACGGGAGTCGGAAACACCATATATTTT
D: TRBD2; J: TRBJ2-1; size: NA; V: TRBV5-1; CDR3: CASSPTSGGTYNEQFF; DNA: TGCGCCAGCAGCCCCACTAGCGGGGGAACCTACAATGAGCAGTTCTTC
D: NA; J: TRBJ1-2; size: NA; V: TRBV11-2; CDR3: CASSLDRAFYGYTF; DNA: TGTGCCAGCAGCTTAGACAGGGCCTTTTATGGCTACACCTTC
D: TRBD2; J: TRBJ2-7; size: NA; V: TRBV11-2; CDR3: CASSQGLAGLLGSYEQYF; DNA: TGTGCCAGCAGCCAGGGACTAGCGGGTCTACTCGGCTCCTACGAGCAGTACTTC
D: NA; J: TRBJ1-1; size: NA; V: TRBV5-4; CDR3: CASSTRKSMNTEAFF; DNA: TGTGCCAGCAGCACACGGAAATCCATGAACACTGAAGCTTTCTTT
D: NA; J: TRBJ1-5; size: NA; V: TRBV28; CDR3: CASRRANQPQHF; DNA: TGTGCCAGCAGAAGGGCGAATCAGCCCCAGCATTTT
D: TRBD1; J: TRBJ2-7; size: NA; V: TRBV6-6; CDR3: CASSPGQHYEQYF; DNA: TGTGCCAGCAGCCCGGGACAGCACTACGAGCAGTACTTC
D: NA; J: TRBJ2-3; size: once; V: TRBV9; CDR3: CASSVVGTADTQYF; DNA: TGTGCCAGCAGCGTAGTTGGAACGGCAGATACGCAGTATTTT
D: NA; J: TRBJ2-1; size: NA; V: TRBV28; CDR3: CASSLVGDSLYNEQFF; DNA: TGTGCCAGCAGTTTGGTAGGAGACAGCTTGTACAATGAGCAGTTCTTC
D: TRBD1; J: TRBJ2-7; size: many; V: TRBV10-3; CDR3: CAISESGDRGYEQYF; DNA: TGTGCCATCAGTGAGTCTGGGGACAGGGGATACGAGCAGTACTTC
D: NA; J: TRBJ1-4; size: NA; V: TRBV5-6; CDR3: CASSPGRTTNEKLFF; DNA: TGTGCCAGCAGCCCAGGGCGTACAACTAATGAAAAACTGTTTTTT
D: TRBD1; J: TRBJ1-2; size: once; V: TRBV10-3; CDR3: CAISETGAQGYTF; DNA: TGTGCCATCAGTGAAACAGGGGCTCAAGGCTACACCTTC
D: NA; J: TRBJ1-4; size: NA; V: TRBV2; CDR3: CASSAQGLTNEKLFF; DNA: TGTGCCAGCAGCGCCCAGGGGTTAACTAATGAAAAACTGTTTTTT
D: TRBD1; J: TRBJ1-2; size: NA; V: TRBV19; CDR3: CASSSPGQGARGYGYTF; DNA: TGTGCCAGTAGTAGCCCGGGACAGGGGGCCCGCGGCTATGGCTACACCTTC
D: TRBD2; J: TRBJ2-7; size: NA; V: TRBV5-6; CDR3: CASSLGALWGGAVYEQYF; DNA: TGTGCCAGCAGCTTGGGGGCTTTATGGGGAGGGGCGGTCTACGAGCAGTACTTC
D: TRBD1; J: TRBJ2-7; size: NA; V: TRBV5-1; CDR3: CASSLGTGGYEQYF; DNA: TGCGCCAGCAGCCTAGGGACAGGGGGCTACGAGCAGTACTTC
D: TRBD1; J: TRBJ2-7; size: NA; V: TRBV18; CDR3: CASSPPNRGHVDEQYF; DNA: TGTGCCAGCTCACCACCGAACAGGGGGCACGTCGACGAGCAGTACTTC
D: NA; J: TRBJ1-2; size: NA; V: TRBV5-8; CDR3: CASSAGPQLVEGYTF; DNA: TGTGCCAGCAGCGCCGGGCCGCAGCTGGTTGAAGGCTACACCTTC
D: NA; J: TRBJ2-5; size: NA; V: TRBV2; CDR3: CASSLGETQYF; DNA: TGTGCCAGCTCGCTCGGTGAGACCCAGTACTTC
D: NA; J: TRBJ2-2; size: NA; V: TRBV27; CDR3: CASKRTGELFF; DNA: TGTGCCAGCAAACGCACCGGGGAGCTGTTTTTT